These 20 T cell receptor beta chains were all obtained from the same sample, sequenced in a study of cytomegalovirus exposure and HLA in healthy donors (dated by TCRdb to the late 2010s). The receptor library was made with the immunoSEQ multiplex PCR assay. The multiplex PCR relied on a mix of 60 forward primers for TCR Vbeta segments and 13 reverse primers for TCR Jbeta segments. TCRdb retrieved this table from immuneACCESS and kept in-frame rearrangements only. Not all clones are present; in checked studies, unresolved V genes account for under half, and no reason is known for the remainder. This sample comprises about 140,000 clones, approximately 80% of them detected only once. Clones ranked in the top ten supply 9.7% of the sample. Sequencing input: PBMCs. The receptor source for this set is an older woman in good health and CMV-seropositive.

The J gene is TRBJ2-3, the V gene TRBV5-1, with 16 bases aligning to TRBD2. The CDR3 covers 19 residues. V shed 4 bases, J shed 0 bases, and the junction held 8 bases outside the gene matches. CDR1 and CDR2 (germline): SGHRS, YFSETQ. The CDR3 region is CASSPGLAGGRPSTDTQYF. DNA for the CDR3: TGCGCCAGCAGCCCGGGACTAGCGGGAGGGAGACCTAGCACAGATACGCAGTATTTT.

The chain combines TRBV5-8 with TRBJ1-5, with 7 bases matching TRBD1. V was clipped by 4 bases and J by 8 bases; unmatched bases: 9. CDR1 is SGHTS, CDR2 YDEGEE, per germline. The CDR3 extends over 14 amino acids. CDR3 nucleotides: TGTGCCAGCAGCCGCCTTGGGACAGTAGAGCCCCAGCATTTT. Amino acids: CASSRLGTVEPQHF.

The V gene is TRBV11-3, the J gene TRBJ2-7, with 9 positions matching TRBD1. Trimming removed 4 bases from V and 9 bases from J; junction bases left unmatched: 10. The germline V gene encodes CDR1 SGHNT and CDR2 YENEEA. The CDR3 contains 14 residues. The CDR3 DNA reads TGTGCCAGCAGCTCAGGGACAGGGCTCTCTTGGCAGTACTTC. Translation gives CASSSGTGLSWQYF.

The CDR3 bases are TGTGCCAGCAGTTCCGGGACTAGCTCCTACGAGCAGTACTTC. Amino acid sequence: CASSSGTSSYEQYF. The chain carries TRBV7-8 and TRBJ2-7, with 8 bases matching TRBD2. This CDR3 is built from 14 residues. Germline values: CDR1 SGHVS, CDR2 FQNEAQ. J was trimmed by 0 bases and V by 6 bases; bases with no gene match: 4.

The CDR3 sequence: CASSLVTGYPAEQFF. Here the CDR3 DNA reads TGTGCCAGCAGCTTGGTCACAGGGTACCCGGCGGAGCAGTTCTTC. J is TRBJ2-1 and V is TRBV5-6; TRBD1 is a possible D gene (6 bases). From germline, CDR1 is SGHDT and CDR2 YYEEEE. Trimming shortened V by 0 bases and J by 10 bases, and 17 bases separated the two germline ends. This CDR3 has 15 amino acids.

The V gene is TRBV18, the J gene TRBJ2-5; TRBD2 matches at 13 bases. The CDR3 contains 16 residues. Unmatched junction bases numbered 2, after V lost 2 bases and J lost 2 bases. Germline CDR1 is KGHSH and CDR2 is LQKENI. CDR3 nucleotides: TGTGCCAGCTCACCAAAGGGACTAGCGGGACAAGAGACCCAGTACTTC. This sequence encodes CASSPKGLAGQETQYF.

The gene calls are TRBV29-1 and TRBJ2-3, with 8 nucleotides matching TRBD1. V trimming: 3 bases; J trimming: 3 bases; junction bases outside the gene matches: 5. CDR1 is SQVTM, CDR2 ANQGSEA, per germline. CDR3 size: 14 residues. DNA of the CDR3: TGCAGCGTTGAGCAGGGGGCGCGGACAGATACGCAGTATTTT. Translation: CSVEQGARTDTQYF.

J is TRBJ1-2 and V is TRBV6-5; perhaps TRBD1 as D (6 bases). Germline CDR1 MNHEY, CDR2 SVGAGI. The CDR3 spans 15 residues. The V gene lost 0 bases and the J gene lost 8 bases, with 16 bases spanning the gap. The CDR3 reads CASSYSIGQGKGYTF. CDR3 in DNA: TGTGCCAGCAGTTACTCGATAGGGCAGGGGAAGGGCTACACCTTC.

V usage is TRBV7-8 and J usage is TRBJ1-5, with D possibly TRBD1 on 6 matching bases. This CDR3 spans 15 amino acids. V lost 6 bases and J lost 3, with 15 bases in between. Germline loops: CDR1 SGHVS, CDR2 FQNEAQ. The CDR3 reads CASSRTGLPNQPQHF. In nucleotides, the CDR3 is TGTGCCAGCAGTCGAACAGGGCTCCCCAATCAGCCCCAGCATTTT.

This rearrangement joins TRBV11-3 to TRBJ2-3; 9 nucleotides match TRBD2. CDR1 and CDR2 from the germline V gene are SGHNT and YENEEA. The CDR3 length is 16 residues. V dropped 4 bases and J dropped 2; count of bases not matched to a gene: 7. CDR3 in DNA: TGTGCCAGCAGCTCTAGACTAGCGGCCTACACAGATACGCAGTATTTT. The encoded protein is CASSSRLAAYTDTQYF.

The chain has TRBV5-1 and TRBJ2-6; D is possibly TRBD2 (5 bases). Germline values: CDR1 SGHRS, CDR2 YFSETQ. The CDR3 has 15 amino acids. The germline V and J ends were trimmed by 7 bases and 0 bases, with 11 bases remaining between them. The CDR3 DNA follows: TGCGCCAGCCGTTCGGGGAGCTCTGGGGCCAACGTCCTGACTTTC. Encoded protein: CASRSGSSGANVLTF. The full variable domain, its missing parts supplied by reference TRBV5-1 and TRBJ2-6, is KAGVTQTPRYLIKTRGQQVTLSCSPISGHRSVSWYQQTPGQGLQFLFEYFSETQRNKGNFPGRFSGRQFSNSRSEMNVSTLELGDSALYLCASRSGSSGANVLTFGAGSRLTVL.

The rearrangement links TRBV5-4 to TRBJ2-1; 11 bases line up with TRBD2. The CDR3 is made up of 16 amino acids. With 0 bases clipped from V and 4 bases from J, the junction kept 3 bases outside the gene matches. Germline V CDR1 and CDR2: SGHNT, YYREEE (reference sequence). The CDR3 nucleotides read TGTGCCAGCAGCTTGGCACTAGCGGGAGTTTACAATGAGCAGTTCTTC. Protein product: CASSLALAGVYNEQFF. Full variable domain (remainder filled in from reference TRBV5-4 and TRBJ2-1): ETGVTQSPTHLIKTRGQQVTLRCSSQSGHNTVSWYQQALGQGPQFIFQYYREEENGRGNFPPRFSGLQFPNYSSELNVNALELDDSALYLCASSLALAGVYNEQFFGPGTRLTVL.

This chain uses TRBV28 with TRBJ2-2, with D hard to call. With 5 bases removed from V and 2 bases from J, the gap between germline ends came to 15 bases. Looked up from germline, CDR1 is MDHEN and CDR2 is SYDVKM. CDR3 length: 16 residues. The CDR3 DNA reads as TGTGCCAGCAGTAACGTAGCTCAATTAAACACCGGGGAGCTGTTTTTT. Protein product: CASSNVAQLNTGELFF.

The chain links TRBV4-2 to TRBJ2-7; perhaps TRBD2 as D (5 bases). The CDR3 extends over 13 amino acids. Trimming took off 1 base at V and 5 bases at J, with 9 bases between the two ends. Germline CDR1 reads LGHNA; CDR2 reads YNFKEQ. The CDR3 here is CASSQVVGDEQYF. CDR3 in DNA: TGTGCCAGCAGCCAAGTGGTGGGAGACGAGCAGTACTTC.

This clone has only a few counts. The chain is built from TRBV28 and TRBJ1-4, with unresolved D. CDR1 and CDR2 from the germline V gene are MDHEN and SYDVKM. V was trimmed by 1 base and J by 0 bases, leaving 12 bases between them. This CDR3 has 17 amino acids. The CDR3 DNA follows: TGTGCCAGCAGTTTATCTTGGCGGACTACAACTAATGAAAAACTGTTTTTT. The encoded protein is CASSLSWRTTTNEKLFF.

V gene TRBV6-6 combines with J gene TRBJ1-5; tentative D call: TRBD1 (6 bases). Trimming stripped 4 bases from V and 5 bases from J, with 15 bases between. The CDR3 extends over 15 amino acids. Germline assignment: CDR1 MNHNY and CDR2 SVGAGI (reference sequence). The chain's CDR3 is CASSSLDRLDQPQHF. The CDR3, as DNA: TGTGCCAGCAGTTCCCTCGACAGGCTTGATCAGCCCCAGCATTTT.

V is TRBV5-4 and J is TRBJ1-6, with D possibly matching TRBD1 (5 bases). Germline V gene lookup returns CDR1 SGHNT and CDR2 YYREEE (reference sequence). The CDR3 contains 15 residues. V dropped 6 bases and J dropped 7 bases, with 17 bases sitting between them. CDR3 sequence: CASNFGASRNSPLHF. The DNA for the CDR3 is TGTGCCAGCAACTTTGGGGCCTCTAGGAATTCACCCCTCCACTTT.

The CDR3 DNA sequence: TGTGCCAGCAGACAGGGGCTAGAGACCCAGTACTTC. It encodes CASRQGLETQYF. This chain links TRBV6-6 with TRBJ2-5, with 7 nucleotides matching TRBD1. Unmatched junction bases numbered 2, after V lost 6 bases and J lost 4 bases. Germline CDR1 is MNHNY and CDR2 is SVGAGI (reference sequence). The CDR3 is made up of 12 amino acids.

The J gene is TRBJ2-3, the V gene TRBV5-1; D is possibly TRBD2 (5 bases). Per germline, CDR1 SGHRS and CDR2 YFSETQ. This CDR3 has 12 residues. V was trimmed by 5 bases and J by 6 bases, leaving 10 bases between them. The CDR3 region is CASSWSGDTQYF. For the CDR3, the DNA is TGCGCCAGCAGTTGGTCGGGGGATACGCAGTATTTT.

The rearrangement joins TRBV19 to TRBJ2-7, with 8 bases identical to TRBD1. This CDR3 has 15 amino acids. CDR1 is LNHDA, CDR2 SQIVND, per germline (reference sequence). V was pared by 2 bases and J by 5 bases, with 8 bases of the junction left unmatched. In nucleotides, the CDR3 is TGTGCCAGTAGTATATCCCCGGACAGGGTCCACGAGCAGTACTTC. Its translation is CASSISPDRVHEQYF.